The text below deals with one T cell receptor beta chain. Its antigen is unknown. Losses at the gene ends were 10 bases for V and 10 bases for J; bases not matched to a gene: 3. CDR1 is SNHLY and CDR2 is FYNNEI in the germline V gene. This CDR3 contains 10 residues. MiXCR, applied by TCRdb to the 5' RACE reads, yields one record per CDR3 protein. The sample lists some 7,100 distinct CDR3 sequences, 50% to 75% occurring once. The entry originates in a study of T-cell memory formation after mild COVID-19. Overall study context: Largely, TCR clusters stayed within a single donor.

Study-level results: Clonal second-wave expansions that peaked on day 37 had unconfirmed SARS-CoV-2 specificity.

The chain is built from TRBV2 and TRBJ2-1; 8 positions agree with TRBD1. This sequence was found in an adult who had mild COVID-19 (a few samples of this study predate the infection). Cell type and time point are not known. Sequencing input: PBMCs or a T cell subset sorted from them (not recorded which). CDR3 sequence: CATDRGEQFF. In DNA form, the CDR3 reads TGTGCCACCGACAGGGGCGAGCAGTTCTTC.